The 26 T cell receptor beta chains below were found in one sample sequenced in a study of blood T cells in healthy people across ages. Alongside a J-beta primer mix, a sample-barcoded 5' primer served in a second PCR lasting roughly 7 to 11 cycles. TCRdb analysed the 5' RACE reads with MiXCR anew, one entry per CDR3 protein. This sample has hundreds of thousands of distinct CDR3 sequences, with under 65% found just once. The sample taken for sequencing was blood. These receptors were obtained from a man aged 60 to 69 in good health.

This clonotype was seen a few times. V and J are TRBV7-9 and TRBJ1-5; possible D gene TRBD1, 5 bases. V gave up 6 bases and J gave up 0 bases, with 9 bases separating them. The CDR3 spans 14 residues. Looked up from germline, CDR1 is SEHNR and CDR2 is FQNEAQ (reference sequence). The chain's CDR3 is CASSTGGSNQPQHF. In DNA, the CDR3 is TGTGCCAGCAGTACAGGAGGTAGCAATCAGCCCCAGCATTTT.

This clonotype showed up just a few times. V and J are TRBV29-1 and TRBJ1-1; 7 bases line up with TRBD1. CDR3 size: 15 residues. Germline-derived CDR1 and CDR2 are SQVTM and ANQGSEA. V gave up 4 bases and J gave up 5 bases; unmatched junction bases: 13. In DNA form, the CDR3 reads TGCAGCGTTGTTGGTACAGGGGCATTTGGGACTGAAGCTTTCTTT. This encodes CSVVGTGAFGTEAFF. Based on the CDR3 plus reference TRBV29-1 and TRBJ1-1, the full variable domain is SAVISQKPSRDICQRGTSLTIQCQVDSQVTMMFWYRQQPGQSLTLIATANQGSEATYESGFVIDKFPISRPNLTFSTLTVSNMSPEDSSIYLCSVVGTGAFGTEAFFGQGTRLTVV.

V usage is TRBV20-1 and J usage is TRBJ1-2, with 11 bases fitting TRBD1. This CDR3 spans 15 amino acids. V was pared by 3 bases and J by 4 bases, with 7 bases of the junction left unmatched. The V gene's germline CDR1 is DFQATT and CDR2 SNEGSKA (reference sequence). The CDR3 here is CSASYAGTGGYGYTF. The CDR3 coding sequence is TGCAGTGCTAGTTACGCCGGGACAGGGGGCTATGGCTACACCTTC.

CDR3 in DNA: TGTGCCAGCAGGGACAGGGGGCAAGCCCCCTATGGCTACACCTTC. Its translation is CASRDRGQAPYGYTF. This chain connects TRBV6-6 to TRBJ1-2; 11 bases are a match to TRBD1. The CDR3 extends over 15 amino acids. Germline trimming cut 6 bases from V and 4 bases from J; bases unmatched to any gene: 7. Germline V CDR1 and CDR2: MNHNY, SVGAGI (reference sequence).

This clonotype came up a few times. The rearrangement uses TRBV11-2 and TRBJ2-1; D not certain. The CDR3 length is 10 residues. In germline, CDR1 is SGHAT, CDR2 FQNNGV. V dropped 2 bases and J dropped 13 bases, with 6 bases sitting between them. This chain's CDR3 is CASSLNSQFF. DNA of the CDR3: TGTGCCAGCAGCTTAAATTCCCAGTTCTTC.

This clonotype was found a few times. This sequence joins TRBV18 and TRBJ2-6; no definite D call. Trimming shortened V by 3 bases and J by 0 bases, and 12 bases separated the two germline ends. The CDR3 covers 17 residues. Germline V gene data show CDR1 as KGHSH and CDR2 as LQKENI. CDR3 in amino acids: CASSPWQPNSGANVLTF. CDR3 nucleotide sequence: TGTGCCAGCTCACCTTGGCAGCCGAACTCTGGGGCCAACGTCCTGACTTTC.

V gene TRBV10-3 combines with J gene TRBJ2-7; 10 bases are shared with TRBD1. The assigned J gene may be wrong: the sequence end matches TRBJ2-5 better. The CDR3 is 15 amino acids. Germline V gene lookup returns CDR1 ENHRY and CDR2 SYGVKD. The CDR3 region is CAISPGTGAAMTQYF. The DNA of the CDR3 is TGTGCCATCAGCCCCGGGACAGGGGCGGCCATGACCCAGTACTTC.

Worth noting for this clonotype: A much larger clone differs from this one at a single base, so this may be a read error. The chain uses TRBV24-1 and TRBJ1-5, with D possibly being TRBD1 (5 bases). V was shortened by 1 base and J by 11 bases, with 8 bases between the two germline ends. Germline V gene data show CDR1 as KGHDR and CDR2 as SFDVKD. The CDR3 has 12 residues. For the CDR3, the DNA is TGTGCCACCAGTGATTTACAGGATGCCCAGCATTTT. It specifies CATSDLQDAQHF.

The chain carries TRBV12-5 and TRBJ2-3, with D perhaps TRBD1 (6 bases). The CDR3 loop spans 14 amino acids. Germline lookup yields CDR1 LGHNT and CDR2 FRNRAP. V was shortened by 1 base and J by 2 bases, with 7 bases between the two germline ends. CDR3 in DNA: TGTGCTAGTGGTTTGGGGGACAACACAGATACGCAGTATTTT. Residues: CASGLGDNTDTQYF.

This chain uses TRBV4-1 with TRBJ2-5, with 7 bases aligning to TRBD1. Germline values: CDR1 MGHRA, CDR2 YSYEKL. Trimming removed 0 bases from V and 0 bases from J; junction bases left unmatched: 10. This CDR3 is built from 18 residues. Here the CDR3 DNA reads TGCGCCAGCAGCCAAGACCCCCGGGACAGCCTTCACCAAGAGACCCAGTACTTC. Amino acid sequence: CASSQDPRDSLHQETQYF.

This clonotype was recorded a few times. This may come from a read error, since a much larger clone is one base off. The rearrangement joins TRBV6-6 to TRBJ2-5; 12 positions match TRBD2. Germline V lookup: CDR1 MNHNY, CDR2 SVGAGI (reference sequence). V was clipped by 4 bases and J by 11 bases; unmatched bases: 17. The length of the CDR3 is 17 residues. This CDR3 reads CASSFSSGGAGHNEQYF. The CDR3 DNA is TGTGCCAGCAGTTTCTCTAGCGGGGGGGCCGGACATAATGAGCAGTACTTC.

This rearrangement joins TRBV10-2 to TRBJ2-5, with a weak D call TRBD2 (7 bases). The CDR3 runs to 13 residues. Trimming took 10 bases from V and 5 from J, leaving 17 bases between them. Germline V CDR1 and CDR2: WSHSY, SAAADI. The CDR3 loop reads CAIGGGARETQYF. DNA for the CDR3: TGCGCCATCGGAGGGGGGGCCCGGGAGACCCAGTACTTC.

The V and J genes are TRBV6-1 and TRBJ1-1; D gene ambiguous. The CDR3 covers 16 residues. CDR1 and CDR2 (germline): MNHNS, SASEGT. V dropped 1 base and J dropped 4 bases, with 16 bases sitting between them. CDR3 region: CASSEGPYVGGTEAFF. CDR3 DNA: TGTGCCAGCAGTGAAGGGCCCTACGTCGGAGGCACTGAAGCTTTCTTT.

V gene TRBV5-5 combines with J gene TRBJ1-1, with no clear D. Germline values: CDR1 SGHKS, CDR2 YYEKEE (reference sequence). The CDR3 runs 16 residues. Trimming took off 2 bases at V and 5 bases at J, with 19 bases between the two ends. CDR3 bases: TGTGCCAGCAGCTTTTCCTCCTTGAGTGGGAGGACTGAAGCTTTCTTT. Residues: CASSFSSLSGRTEAFF.

The V gene is TRBV10-3, the J gene TRBJ1-1; weak D call: TRBD1 (6 bases). Germline loops: CDR1 ENHRY, CDR2 SYGVKD. This CDR3 spans 15 amino acids. V was cut by 0 bases and J by 5 bases, with 13 bases left in between. In DNA, the CDR3 is TGTGCCATCAGTGAGTCGGCAGGGGTAGGAACTGAAGCTTTCTTT. Its translation: CAISESAGVGTEAFF.

The sample holds a few counts of this clonotype. V is TRBV7-9 and J is TRBJ2-1; D gene ambiguous. The CDR3 runs to 15 residues. Germline CDR1 and CDR2: SEHNR and FQNEAQ (reference sequence). Trimming removed 2 bases at V and 2 bases at J, with 10 bases between. CDR3 nucleotide sequence: TGTGCCAGCAGCTTATCTGGCGAGGCCTACAATGAGCAGTTCTTC. Its translation: CASSLSGEAYNEQFF.

The V call is TRBV28, the J call TRBJ2-4; D is unclear. Germline assignment: CDR1 MDHEN and CDR2 SYDVKM. There are 14 residues in the CDR3. The V end lost 4 bases, the J end lost 7 bases, and 14 bases lay between the germline ends. The CDR3, as DNA: TGTGCCAGCAGTTCGACTGGATCGTGGAACATTCAGTACTTC. Translated: CASSSTGSWNIQYF.

The chain employs TRBV29-1 and TRBJ1-2; 7 positions match TRBD1. Germline lookup yields CDR1 SQVTM and CDR2 ANQGSEA. The CDR3 spans 14 residues. With V trimmed by 6 bases and J by 4 bases, 11 bases remained unmatched. CDR3 residues: CSVLTAAGGYGYTF. The CDR3 DNA reads TGCAGCGTCTTAACAGCGGCAGGGGGCTATGGCTACACCTTC.

This clonotype has more than one count but fewer than ten. This chain uses TRBV3-1 with TRBJ2-6; D is ambiguous. CDR1 is LGHDT and CDR2 is YNNKEL in the germline V gene (reference sequence). V lost 4 bases and J 3 bases, leaving 13 bases between the germline ends. CDR3 length equals 16 residues. The CDR3 reads CASSLGSLGGANVLTF. In DNA form, the CDR3 reads TGTGCCAGCAGCCTCGGGTCTCTGGGTGGGGCCAACGTCCTGACTTTC.

The V and J genes are TRBV7-9 and TRBJ1-1; 10 positions agree with TRBD1. CDR1 SEHNR and CDR2 FQNEAQ come from the germline V gene (reference sequence). The CDR3 sequence is 15 residues long. V gave up 2 bases and J gave up 3 bases; unmatched junction bases: 3. CDR3 amino acids: CASSLHGTGDTEAFF. DNA of the CDR3: TGTGCCAGCAGCTTACACGGGACAGGGGACACTGAAGCTTTCTTT.

The chain employs TRBV11-2 and TRBJ2-5; no clear D. Trimming stripped 0 bases from V and 4 bases from J, with 9 bases between. Looked up from germline, CDR1 is SGHAT and CDR2 is FQNNGV. The CDR3 loop spans 14 amino acids. The CDR3 reads CASSLDSRRETQYF. The CDR3 DNA follows: TGTGCCAGCAGCTTAGATTCTAGGAGAGAGACCCAGTACTTC. Drawing the rest from reference TRBV11-2 and TRBJ2-5, the complete variable domain is EAGVAQSPRYKIIEKRQSVAFWCNPISGHATLYWYQQILGQGPKLLIQFQNNGVVDDSQLPKDRFSAERLKGVDSTLKIQPAKLEDSAVYLCASSLDSRRETQYFGPGTRLLVL.

In its sample, this clonotype was seen a few times. This chain connects TRBV12-3 or TRBV12-4 to TRBJ2-1; D not resolved. Trimming removed 4 bases at V and 8 bases at J, with 6 bases between. This CDR3 is 11 amino acids long. The CDR3 DNA reads TGTGCCAGCAGTTCCCTGGATGAGCAGTTCTTC. Encoded protein: CASSSLDEQFF.

This clonotype has only a few counts. This rearrangement joins TRBV7-2 to TRBJ2-7; D gene unclear. Per the germline V gene, CDR1 is SGHTA and CDR2 is FQGNSA. CDR3 size: 13 residues. Trimming shortened V by 5 bases and J by 6 bases, and 14 bases separated the two germline ends. CDR3 protein: CASSPSAASEQYF. CDR3 DNA: TGTGCCAGCAGCCCCTCGGCCGCGAGCGAGCAGTACTTC.

The chain combines TRBV7-9 with TRBJ2-1; D ambiguous. V was clipped by 3 bases and J by 8 bases, with 14 bases between them. Germline V gene data show CDR1 as SEHNR and CDR2 as FQNEAQ (reference sequence). CDR3 size: 14 residues. The chain's CDR3 is CASSFSLETDEQFF. In DNA, the CDR3 is TGTGCCAGCAGCTTCAGCCTAGAGACCGATGAGCAGTTCTTC.

The CDR3, as DNA: TGTGCCAGCAGCCAGGACAGGCGTCAGCCCCAGCATTTT. The encoded protein is CASSQDRRQPQHF. The V call is TRBV3-1, the J call TRBJ1-5, with 7 bases matching TRBD1. The CDR3 spans 13 residues. V trimming: 3 bases; J trimming: 6 bases; junction bases outside the gene matches: 2. Germline assignment: CDR1 LGHDT and CDR2 YNNKEL (reference sequence).

This clonotype turned up a few times. The rearrangement uses TRBV3-1 and TRBJ2-5; D gene ambiguous. The CDR3 has 14 amino acids. Germline CDR1 LGHDT, CDR2 YNNKEL (reference sequence). V was trimmed by 0 bases and J by 5 bases, leaving 10 bases between them. The CDR3 DNA follows: TGTGCCAGCAGCCAAGATGGGCGCAGGGAGACCCAGTACTTC. Residues: CASSQDGRRETQYF.